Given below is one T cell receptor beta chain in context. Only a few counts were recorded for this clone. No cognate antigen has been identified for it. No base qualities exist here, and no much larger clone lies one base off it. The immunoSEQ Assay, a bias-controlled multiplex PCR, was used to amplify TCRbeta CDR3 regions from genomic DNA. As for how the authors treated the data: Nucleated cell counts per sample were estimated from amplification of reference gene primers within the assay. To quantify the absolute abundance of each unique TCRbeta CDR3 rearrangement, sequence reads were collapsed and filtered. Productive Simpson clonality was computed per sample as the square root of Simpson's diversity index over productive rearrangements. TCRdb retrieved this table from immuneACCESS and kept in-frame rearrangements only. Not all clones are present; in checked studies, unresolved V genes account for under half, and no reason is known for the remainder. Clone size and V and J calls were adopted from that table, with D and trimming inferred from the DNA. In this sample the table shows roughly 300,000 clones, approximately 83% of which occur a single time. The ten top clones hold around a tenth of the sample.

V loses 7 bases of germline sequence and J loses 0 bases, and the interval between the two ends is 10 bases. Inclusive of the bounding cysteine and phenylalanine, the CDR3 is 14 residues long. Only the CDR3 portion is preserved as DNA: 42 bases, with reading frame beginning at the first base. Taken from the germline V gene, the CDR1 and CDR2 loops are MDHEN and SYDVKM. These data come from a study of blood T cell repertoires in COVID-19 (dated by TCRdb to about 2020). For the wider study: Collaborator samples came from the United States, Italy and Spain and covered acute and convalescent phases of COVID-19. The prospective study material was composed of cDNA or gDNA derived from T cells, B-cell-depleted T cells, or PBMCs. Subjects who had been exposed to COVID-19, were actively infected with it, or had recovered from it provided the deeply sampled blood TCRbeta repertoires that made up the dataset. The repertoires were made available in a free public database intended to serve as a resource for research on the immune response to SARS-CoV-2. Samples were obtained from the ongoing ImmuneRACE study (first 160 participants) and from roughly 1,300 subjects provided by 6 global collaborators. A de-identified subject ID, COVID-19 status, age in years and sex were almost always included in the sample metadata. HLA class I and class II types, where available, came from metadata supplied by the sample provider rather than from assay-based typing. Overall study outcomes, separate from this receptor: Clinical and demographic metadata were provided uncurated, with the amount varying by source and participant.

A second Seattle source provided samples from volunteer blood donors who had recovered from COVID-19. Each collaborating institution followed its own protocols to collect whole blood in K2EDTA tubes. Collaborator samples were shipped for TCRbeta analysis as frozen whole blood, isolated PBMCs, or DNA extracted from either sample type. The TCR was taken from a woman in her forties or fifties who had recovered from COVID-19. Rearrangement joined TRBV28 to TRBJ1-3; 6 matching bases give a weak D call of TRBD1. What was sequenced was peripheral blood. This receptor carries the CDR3 CASTPTGSGNTIYF. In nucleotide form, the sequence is TGTGCCAGCACCCCGACAGGCTCTGGAAACACCATATATTTT.